This T cell receptor beta chain comes out of a study of T cell clones after liver transplantation. Study in general: TCRbeta sequencing after a pre-transplant mixed lymphocyte reaction identified graft-donor-reactive clones, later tracked in post-transplant blood. Regarding the study as a whole: Low donor cell numbers restricted donor-reactive repertoire measurement in a couple of subjects.

Clones were read by immunoSEQ multiplex PCR, and TCRdb kept only the in-frame ones, dropping some. Here the sample spans tens of thousands of clones, about 82% being singletons. The CDR3 spans 15 residues. Trimming pared 4 bases from V and 5 bases from J, leaving 17 bases between. Per the germline V gene, CDR1 is LNHDA and CDR2 is SQIVND (reference sequence). Comments on this clone: Its antigen remains unidentified.

The material sequenced was CD4+ T cells from blood, taken 46 months after liver transplant. The rearrangement links TRBV19 to TRBJ1-2; a possible D gene is TRBD1 (6 bases). The clonotype originates from a human patient who received a liver transplant. The graft donor may have contributed some T cells. The CDR3 coding sequence is TGTGCCAGTAGTAAGGGAACAGGGCGAGGATATGGCTACACCTTC. It is translated as CASSKGTGRGYGYTF.